This TCR beta chain came from a study of blood T cell repertoires in COVID-19. Study overall: In each case, the material was cDNA or gDNA derived from T cells, B-cell-depleted T cells, or PBMCs.

TCRdb's table, derived via immunoSEQ multiplex PCR, lists solely in-frame clones and lacks some. The profile shows hundreds of thousands of clones, more than 80% of them singletons. There are 13 residues in the CDR3. Germline CDR1 reads SQVTM; CDR2 reads ANQGSEA. The V and J ends lost 2 bases and 0 bases respectively, with 5 bases between them. Those enrolled, adults aged roughly 18 to 100 years, came from about two dozen US areas. V usage is TRBV29-1 and J usage is TRBJ1-3; D gene ambiguous. This TCR was recovered from a man aged 30 to 39 who had recovered from COVID-19. Sequencing input: PBMCs or T cells enriched from blood (not recorded which). CDR3 residues: CSVEPYSGNTIYF. The CDR3 nucleotides read TGCAGCGTTGAACCCTACTCTGGAAACACCATATATTTT.